These T cell receptor beta chains were read from a single sample in a study of T-cell reconstitution after alpha-beta-depleted transplantation in children. TCRdb analysed the PCR reads with MiXCR anew, one entry per CDR3 protein. This table has about 830,000 distinct CDR3 sequences, roughly 15% appearing once. This specimen was PBMCs, mostly from graft donor cells, taken 360 days after TCRalphabeta/CD19-depleted stem cell transplant. The source is a male patient younger than 18 who had a stem cell transplant for acute lymphoblastic leukemia, so the T cells may come from the graft donor. The CDR3 runs from the conserved cysteine through the conserved F or W. Each record gives: V gene, D gene, clone size, J gene, CDR3 DNA, CDR3 protein. A D gene is named only where the DNA matches it firmly. Size is stated for part of the rows, as once, few or many counts, or as a class when the clone is expanded.

V: TRBV13; D: NA; size: few; J: TRBJ2-7; DNA: TGTGCCAGCAGCTCGGAGCTAGCGTTTCCATACGAGCAGTACTTC; CDR3: CASSSELAFPYEQYF
V: TRBV5-1; D: TRBD2; size: many; J: TRBJ2-3; DNA: TGCGCCAGCAGCTTGGCCTGGCTAGCGGGGCCAGATACGCAGTATTTT; CDR3: CASSLAWLAGPDTQYF
V: TRBV7-8; D: NA; size: many; J: TRBJ2-1; DNA: TGTGCCAGCAGCTTAGTAGTTGACAGGTTTCACAATGAGCAGTTCTTC; CDR3: CASSLVVDRFHNEQFF
V: TRBV5-4; D: NA; size: NA; J: TRBJ2-1; DNA: TGTGCCAGCAGCTTGGGGTACCTAGAGCAGTTCTTC; CDR3: CASSLGYLEQFF
V: TRBV9; D: NA; size: few; J: TRBJ1-1; DNA: TGTGCCAGCAGCGTACAGAGATTTGGGAACACTGAAGCTTTCTTT; CDR3: CASSVQRFGNTEAFF
V: TRBV10-2; D: NA; size: many; J: TRBJ2-1; DNA: TGCGCCAGCAGTGAATCTCCCCGGGCCTCCTACAATGAGCAGTTCTTC; CDR3: CASSESPRASYNEQFF
V: TRBV7-8; D: NA; size: NA; J: TRBJ2-2; DNA: TGTGCCAGCAGCTTAGCCCCAGCGGGCTATGGGAACACCGGGGAGCTGTTTTTT; CDR3: CASSLAPAGYGNTGELFF
V: TRBV18; D: TRBD1; size: many; J: TRBJ1-5; DNA: TGTGCCAGCTCACCAACAGGGGGCAATCAGCCCCAGCATTTT; CDR3: CASSPTGGNQPQHF
V: TRBV7-2; D: TRBD2; size: many; J: TRBJ2-5; DNA: TGTGCCAGCAGCCAAACAGGGACTAGCGTGCTCGAGACCCAGTACTTC; CDR3: CASSQTGTSVLETQYF
V: TRBV4-1; D: NA; size: NA; J: TRBJ2-7; DNA: TGCGCCAGCAGCCAAGAGGCGGGATCCTCCTACGAGCAGTACTTC; CDR3: CASSQEAGSSYEQYF
V: TRBV20-1; D: TRBD1; size: NA; J: TRBJ2-5; DNA: TGCAGTGCGAACCGACAGGGGTGGCAAGAGACCCAGTACTTC; CDR3: CSANRQGWQETQYF
V: TRBV5-1; D: TRBD2; size: NA; J: TRBJ2-7; DNA: TGCGCCAGCACCTCCCGGAGCGGGAGCTACGAGCAGTACTTC; CDR3: CASTSRSGSYEQYF
V: TRBV28; D: NA; size: NA; J: TRBJ2-4; DNA: TGTGCCAGCAGCTGGGCCGGAAACATTCAGTACTTC; CDR3: CASSWAGNIQYF
V: TRBV12-3/TRBV12-4; D: NA; size: few; J: TRBJ2-4; DNA: TGTGCCAGCGGAATAAGCACCCAGCAAAACATTCAGTACTTC; CDR3: CASGISTQQNIQYF
V: TRBV2; D: TRBD1; size: NA; J: TRBJ2-5; DNA: TGTGCCGTACGACAGGGTTTGTCGGCAGGAGAGACCCAGTACTTC; CDR3: CAVRQGLSAGETQYF
V: TRBV11-3; D: NA; size: NA; J: TRBJ2-1; DNA: TGTGCCAGCAGCTTTGGCAGGACCTACAATGAGCAGTTCTTC; CDR3: CASSFGRTYNEQFF
V: TRBV4-1; D: TRBD1; size: many; J: TRBJ1-1; DNA: TGCGCCAGCAGCCAAGTGAGCCCCACAGGGACAGTGAACACTGAAGCTTTCTTT; CDR3: CASSQVSPTGTVNTEAFF
V: TRBV19; D: NA; size: NA; J: TRBJ2-1; DNA: TGTGCCAGTAGTATTCGGGGACACTCCTACAATGAGCAGTTCTTC; CDR3: CASSIRGHSYNEQFF
V: TRBV25-1; D: TRBD2; size: few; J: TRBJ2-1; DNA: TGTGCCAGCAGTAAGATAGCGGGAGTAAGCGGGGATGAGCAGTTCTTC; CDR3: CASSKIAGVSGDEQFF
V: TRBV5-1; D: TRBD1; size: NA; J: TRBJ2-1; DNA: TGCGCCAGCAGGTTCGGACAGGGGAGGAATGAGCAGTTCTTC; CDR3: CASRFGQGRNEQFF
V: TRBV7-2; D: TRBD2; size: NA; J: TRBJ2-1; DNA: TGTGCCAGCAGCATCGGACTAGGAGGGGCCACTGAGCAGTTCTTC; CDR3: CASSIGLGGATEQFF
V: TRBV5-1; D: NA; size: many; J: TRBJ1-1; DNA: TGCGCCAGCAGCTTGGAGGGTCACGGACCCATAAACACTGAAGCTTTCTTT; CDR3: CASSLEGHGPINTEAFF
V: TRBV7-2; D: TRBD2; size: NA; J: TRBJ2-3; DNA: TGTGCCAGCAGCGTAACTAGCGGGACCTACACAGATACGCAGTATTTT; CDR3: CASSVTSGTYTDTQYF
V: TRBV12-3/TRBV12-4; D: NA; size: many; J: TRBJ2-1; DNA: TGTGCCAGCAGTCAGAGAAGTAAATCAGGGCACAATGAGCAGTTCTTC; CDR3: CASSQRSKSGHNEQFF
V: TRBV20-1; D: TRBD2; size: few; J: TRBJ2-5; DNA: TGCAGTGCTAGAGAGACGGGAGGCCAAGAGACCCAGTACTTC; CDR3: CSARETGGQETQYF
V: TRBV25-1; D: NA; size: few; J: TRBJ2-3; DNA: TGTGCCAGCAGTGAGCAGTCGGTGGCCACAGATACGCAGTATTTT; CDR3: CASSEQSVATDTQYF
V: TRBV2; D: NA; size: NA; J: TRBJ1-4; DNA: TGTGCCAGCAGTGATGCGTGGGCAGCTTTCAATGAAAAACTGTTTTTT; CDR3: CASSDAWAAFNEKLFF
V: TRBV20-1; D: TRBD2; size: NA; J: TRBJ2-3; DNA: TGCAGTGCTAGCTGGACTAGTTCACTATTCGATACACAAGATACGCAGTATTTT; CDR3: CSASWTSSLFDTQDTQYF
V: TRBV9; D: TRBD2; size: NA; J: TRBJ2-3; DNA: TGTGCCAGCAGCTCCTGGACTAGCGGGATAACAGATACGCAGTATTTT; CDR3: CASSSWTSGITDTQYF
V: TRBV20-1; D: NA; size: few; J: TRBJ2-3; DNA: TGCAGTGCTAGAGGTCACCCCGCTAGCACAGATACGCAGTATTTT; CDR3: CSARGHPASTDTQYF
V: TRBV3-1; D: TRBD1; size: NA; J: TRBJ2-1; DNA: TGTGCCAGCAGCCAAGAAATTTGGGGCCCGAGGGACAGGGAGTACAATGAGCAGTTCTTC; CDR3: CASSQEIWGPRDREYNEQFF
V: TRBV4-1; D: NA; size: many; J: TRBJ2-1; DNA: TGCGCCAGCAGCCAAGATAGAACCAGGCGGAACAATGAGCAGTTCTTC; CDR3: CASSQDRTRRNNEQFF
V: TRBV10-3; D: NA; size: NA; J: TRBJ2-2; DNA: TGTGCCATCAGACTAGAGTGGGGCGGGGAGCTGTTTTTT; CDR3: CAIRLEWGGELFF
V: TRBV24-1; D: NA; size: few; J: TRBJ2-1; DNA: TGTGCCACCAGTGATTCATGGAGTCCTAGGCGCGAGCAGTTCTTC; CDR3: CATSDSWSPRREQFF
V: TRBV7-9; D: NA; size: NA; J: TRBJ1-2; DNA: TGTGCCAGCAGCTGGAGGGGAAGGGGCTATGGCTACACCTTC; CDR3: CASSWRGRGYGYTF
V: TRBV3-1; D: NA; size: NA; J: TRBJ2-2; DNA: TGTGCCAGCCTAACCAGGGTTGGCGGGGAGCTGTTTTTT; CDR3: CASLTRVGGELFF
V: TRBV7-6; D: NA; size: NA; J: TRBJ2-7; DNA: TGTGCCAGCAGCTTAACGGCGGCATATACCTACGAGCAGTACTTC; CDR3: CASSLTAAYTYEQYF
V: TRBV20-1; D: TRBD2; size: NA; J: TRBJ2-1; DNA: TGCAGTGCTAGAGATTACCGGGGACTAGCGGGTGTTTCCTACAATGAGCAGTTCTTC; CDR3: CSARDYRGLAGVSYNEQFF
V: TRBV11-1; D: NA; size: few; J: TRBJ2-4; DNA: TGTGCCAGCAGCTCCCAAAATACAGGGCAGAAGGGCAAAAACATTCAGTACTTC; CDR3: CASSSQNTGQKGKNIQYF
V: TRBV28; D: TRBD2; size: NA; J: TRBJ2-7; DNA: TGTGCCAGCAGTTTACGATTACTAGCGGGAGGCTCCTACGAGCAGTACTTC; CDR3: CASSLRLLAGGSYEQYF
V: TRBV27; D: NA; size: many; J: TRBJ2-4; DNA: TGTGCCAGCAGTTTTTTGGGAACACTAGCCAAAAACATTCAGTACTTC; CDR3: CASSFLGTLAKNIQYF
V: TRBV5-1; D: NA; size: few; J: TRBJ2-3; DNA: TGCGCCAGCAGCGATGTCCTCGGGACTGCTAGCACAGATACGCAGTATTTT; CDR3: CASSDVLGTASTDTQYF
V: TRBV12-3/TRBV12-4; D: NA; size: many; J: TRBJ1-5; DNA: TGTGCCAGCAGTGTGTTGGGGGCTAATCAGCCCCAGCATTTT; CDR3: CASSVLGANQPQHF
V: TRBV29-1; D: NA; size: few; J: TRBJ1-5; DNA: TGCAGCGTTGGGTACATGGACAATCAGCCCCAGCATTTT; CDR3: CSVGYMDNQPQHF
V: TRBV9; D: NA; size: NA; J: TRBJ1-2; DNA: TGTGCCAGCAGCGTACCGGGACGTTATGGCTACACCTTC; CDR3: CASSVPGRYGYTF
V: TRBV10-3; D: NA; size: many; J: TRBJ2-5; DNA: TGTGCCACCGGGAAGGCCATACAAGAGACCCAGTACTTC; CDR3: CATGKAIQETQYF
V: TRBV12-3/TRBV12-4; D: NA; size: few; J: TRBJ2-5; DNA: TGTGCCAGCAGTTTACGTTACCGGGAAAACCAAGAGACCCAGTACTTC; CDR3: CASSLRYRENQETQYF
V: TRBV5-1; D: TRBD2; size: NA; J: TRBJ2-5; DNA: TGCGCCAGCAGCTCGGGACTAGCGGGAACGGAGACCCAGTACTTC; CDR3: CASSSGLAGTETQYF
V: TRBV5-4; D: NA; size: few; J: TRBJ2-1; DNA: TGTGCCAGCAGCGCGAGAGGCCTGCTAAGCTCCTACAATGAGCAGTTCTTC; CDR3: CASSARGLLSSYNEQFF
V: TRBV7-9; D: NA; size: NA; J: TRBJ2-5; DNA: TGTGCCAGCAGCTTAGTGCCCAGGGTGGGGCAAGAGACCCAGTACTTC; CDR3: CASSLVPRVGQETQYF
V: TRBV6-2/TRBV6-3; D: NA; size: NA; J: TRBJ2-1; DNA: TGTGCCAGCAGCACCAACCACTATAGCTCCTACAATGAGCAGTTCTTC; CDR3: CASSTNHYSSYNEQFF
V: TRBV5-1; D: NA; size: few; J: TRBJ1-2; DNA: TGCGCCAGCAGCTTCTCCGGGGCCGGAAGCTATGGCTACACCTTC; CDR3: CASSFSGAGSYGYTF
V: TRBV12-3/TRBV12-4; D: TRBD2; size: NA; J: TRBJ2-3; DNA: TGTGCCAGCAGTGTGGGACTAGCGGGAAGCACAGATACGCAGTATTTT; CDR3: CASSVGLAGSTDTQYF
V: TRBV27; D: TRBD2; size: NA; J: TRBJ2-5; DNA: TGTGCCAGCAGAATTAGCGGGACTCAAGAGACCCAGTACTTC; CDR3: CASRISGTQETQYF
V: TRBV3-1; D: TRBD2; size: NA; J: TRBJ2-1; DNA: TGTGCCAGCACCCCGATTCTTATAGCGGGAGGGATATACAATGAGCAGTTCTTC; CDR3: CASTPILIAGGIYNEQFF
V: TRBV4-1; D: TRBD2; size: few; J: TRBJ2-7; DNA: TGCGCCAGCAGCCCCTGGAGCGGGAGGGCCTTCTACGAGCAGTACTTC; CDR3: CASSPWSGRAFYEQYF